This T cell receptor beta chain derives from a study of control samples from healthy donors and cancer patients. Germline CDR1 is SGHAT and CDR2 is FQNNGV. The CDR3 is 16 residues long. V shed 5 bases and J shed 4 bases, with 18 bases lying between them. Here immunoSEQ multiplex PCR was the method, and the copy in TCRdb shows in-frame clones only, minus some. The profile shows tens of thousands of clones, roughly nine tenths of them singletons. This receptor was identified in a woman between 50 and 59 years old in good health. This sequence joins TRBV11-2 and TRBJ1-3; D gene unclear. Material for sequencing was blood. DNA for the CDR3: TGTGCCAGCAGCCCAGACCGTGCTGGGTCAGGAAACACCATATATTTT. It yields the protein CASSPDRAGSGNTIYF.